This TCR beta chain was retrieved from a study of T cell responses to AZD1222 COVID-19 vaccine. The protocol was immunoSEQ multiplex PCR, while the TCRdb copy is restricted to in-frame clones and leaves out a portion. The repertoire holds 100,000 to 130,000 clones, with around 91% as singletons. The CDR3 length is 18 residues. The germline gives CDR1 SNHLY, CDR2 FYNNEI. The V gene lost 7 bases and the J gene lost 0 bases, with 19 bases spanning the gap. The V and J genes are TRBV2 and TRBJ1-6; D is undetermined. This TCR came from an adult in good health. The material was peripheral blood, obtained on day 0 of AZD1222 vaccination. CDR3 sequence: CASTPGLPASSYNSPLHF. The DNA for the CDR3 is TGTGCCAGCACCCCGGGCCTCCCGGCAAGCTCCTATAATTCACCCCTCCACTTT.